A single sample gave rise to the 32 T cell receptor beta chains below, sequenced in a study of cytomegalovirus exposure and HLA in healthy donors. The PCR was carried out with 60 Vbeta primers and 13 Jbeta primers. TCRdb keeps only in-frame clones here, not all; method: immunoSEQ multiplex PCR. The sample consists of about 170,000 clones, more than 70% of them appearing once. Sequencing used PBMCs. The source of these receptors is a woman aged 45-65 years in good health and CMV-seropositive.

The CDR3 here is CASSYRVIQPYNEQFF. CDR3 nucleotides: TGTGCCAGCAGCTACAGGGTAATCCAGCCCTACAATGAGCAGTTCTTC. This sequence joins TRBV27 and TRBJ2-1; tentative D call: TRBD1 (6 bases). V was clipped by 6 bases and J by 2 bases, with 17 bases between them. Germline CDR1 reads MNHEY; CDR2 reads SMNVEV (reference sequence). This CDR3 has 16 residues.

This chain links TRBV11-2 with TRBJ2-7, with 10 bases matching TRBD2. The germline gives CDR1 SGHAT, CDR2 FQNNGV. This CDR3 has 15 residues. V lost 3 bases, J lost 3 bases, and 5 bases stayed unmatched. CDR3 sequence: CASSLTGTSVYEQYF. In DNA, the CDR3 is TGTGCCAGCAGCTTGACCGGGACTAGCGTCTACGAGCAGTACTTC.

This clone was recorded once. J is TRBJ2-1 and V is TRBV28; 8 bases agree with TRBD2. The CDR3 has 13 residues. The J segment lost 8 bases and the V segment lost 6 bases, leaving 6 bases of the junction unmatched. Germline loops: CDR1 MDHEN, CDR2 SYDVKM. The chain's CDR3 is CASREGLAYEQFF. The CDR3 region has the DNA TGTGCCAGCAGAGAAGGACTAGCATATGAGCAGTTCTTC.

V usage is TRBV25-1 and J usage is TRBJ2-3; no firm D call. CDR3 length: 12 residues. Per germline, CDR1 MGHDK and CDR2 SYGVNS. Trimming cost V 8 bases and J 10 bases, with 16 bases left between them. CDR3 sequence: CASARSAMAQYF. In DNA, the CDR3 is TGTGCCAGCGCCCGCTCCGCGATGGCGCAGTATTTT.

The rearrangement links TRBV7-8 to TRBJ2-3; 9 bases are shared with TRBD2. This CDR3 comprises 15 residues. The germline V gene encodes CDR1 SGHVS and CDR2 FQNEAQ. Losses at the gene ends were 2 bases for V and 14 bases for J; bases not matched to a gene: 14. CDR3 loop: CASSLIGGGAGVWYF. CDR3 coding DNA: TGTGCCAGCAGCTTAATCGGCGGGGGGGCCGGGGTGTGGTATTTT.

The chain combines TRBV14 with TRBJ1-2; D is uncertain. The germline V gene encodes CDR1 SGHDN and CDR2 FVKESK. The CDR3 sequence is 15 residues long. V lost 1 base and J 4 bases, leaving 13 bases between the germline ends. In nucleotides, the CDR3 is TGTGCCAGCAGCCAAGTATTCGGGGATGGCTATGGCTACACCTTC. Residues: CASSQVFGDGYGYTF.

V gene TRBV9 combines with J gene TRBJ2-2, with a possible D match to TRBD2 (5 bases). Germline-derived CDR1 and CDR2 are SGDLS and YYNGEE. This CDR3 has 15 residues. V gave up 6 bases and J gave up 4 bases, with 16 bases separating them. The CDR3 protein is CASTTGRSGTGELFF. CDR3 sequence (DNA): TGTGCCAGCACGACGGGAAGGTCGGGCACCGGGGAGCTGTTTTTT.

V is TRBV6-4 and J is TRBJ2-1; D remains unclear. Trimming cost V 6 bases and J 4 bases, with 13 bases left between them. CDR1 MRHNA and CDR2 SNTAGT come from the germline V gene. The CDR3 contains 14 residues. CDR3 sequence (DNA): TGTGCCAGCAGCGAGAACTTGCGGTACAATGAGCAGTTCTTC. It is translated as CASSENLRYNEQFF.

The chain has TRBV4-2 and TRBJ1-1; a possible D gene is TRBD1 (5 bases). This CDR3 has 14 residues. Germline CDR1 and CDR2: LGHNA and YNFKEQ. V shed 5 bases and J shed 2 bases, with 12 bases lying between them. This chain's CDR3 is CASSEGRVNTEAFF. CDR3 DNA sequence: TGTGCCAGCAGCGAAGGCAGGGTAAACACTGAAGCTTTCTTT.

This rearrangement joins TRBV25-1 to TRBJ2-1; D not certain. V was cut by 11 bases and J by 8 bases, with 10 bases left in between. Germline CDR1 reads MGHDK; CDR2 reads SYGVNS. This CDR3 is 10 amino acids long. CDR3 sequence: CACYGHEQFF. In DNA form, the CDR3 reads TGTGCCTGCTATGGGCATGAGCAGTTCTTC.

The chain carries TRBV5-1 and TRBJ2-7; 7 bases agree with TRBD2. This CDR3 contains 15 residues. Germline CDR1 reads SGHRS; CDR2 reads YFSETQ. J was trimmed by 1 base and V by 0 bases; bases with no gene match: 4. The CDR3 here is CASSLGAGLSYEQYF. The CDR3 coding sequence is TGCGCCAGCAGCTTGGGAGCGGGGTTATCCTACGAGCAGTACTTC.

The rearrangement links TRBV27 to TRBJ2-1, with 9 bases aligning to TRBD2. Germline V gene sequence: CDR1 MNHEY, CDR2 SMNVEV (reference sequence). Trimming at V came to 3 bases and at J to 6 bases, leaving 12 bases not matched to a gene. The CDR3 loop spans 17 amino acids. The CDR3 DNA reads TGTGCCAGCAGTTTCGGCGGGAGGGCGAAAACTGGCAATGAGCAGTTCTTC. This sequence encodes CASSFGGRAKTGNEQFF.

This clone came up once. The rearrangement uses TRBV27 and TRBJ1-1, with TRBD1 identical over 8 bases. The CDR3 sequence is 17 residues long. Germline CDR1 is MNHEY and CDR2 is SMNVEV (reference sequence). Losses at the gene ends were 0 bases for V and 1 base for J; bases not matched to a gene: 7. CDR3 sequence: CASSLSITGTGNTEAFF. The DNA of the CDR3 is TGTGCCAGCAGTTTATCGATAACGGGGACAGGGAACACTGAAGCTTTCTTT.

This clone was picked up a small number of times. This chain uses TRBV6-5 with TRBJ2-3; tentative D call: TRBD2 (5 bases). CDR1 and CDR2 (germline): MNHEY, SVGAGI. V gave up 6 bases and J gave up 1 base, with 14 bases separating them. The CDR3 extends over 15 amino acids. DNA of the CDR3: TGTGCCAGCAGGATCGGCGGGTTAGGCACAGATACGCAGTATTTT. Protein product: CASRIGGLGTDTQYF.

The genes are TRBV27 and TRBJ2-5; possible D gene TRBD1, 6 bases. Germline CDR1 is MNHEY and CDR2 is SMNVEV (reference sequence). The CDR3 is 17 residues long. Between the trimmed V and J ends, which lost 6 bases and 9 bases, there was a span of 29 bases. The CDR3 sequence is CASSSIPGQISPSAQYF. The CDR3, as DNA: TGTGCCAGCAGCTCCATTCCGGGACAAATAAGCCCGTCGGCCCAGTACTTC.

CDR3 residues: CASSLSGQKLSNQPQHF. In DNA form, the CDR3 reads TGTGCCAGCAGTTTATCGGGACAGAAACTTAGCAATCAGCCCCAGCATTTT. This sequence joins TRBV27 and TRBJ1-5, with TRBD1 matching 7 bases. Germline CDR1 is MNHEY and CDR2 is SMNVEV (reference sequence). V lost 0 bases, J lost 0 bases, and 5 bases stayed unmatched. The CDR3 has 17 amino acids.

This clone was detected only a few times. The J gene is TRBJ2-1, the V gene TRBV29-1; D unresolved. This CDR3 region has 13 residues. The V end lost 8 bases, the J end lost 1 base, and 12 bases lay between the germline ends. The germline CDR1 and CDR2 sequences are SQVTM and ANQGSEA. The CDR3 sequence: CSFTGASYNEQFF. In nucleotides, the CDR3 is TGCAGCTTTACGGGTGCTTCCTACAATGAGCAGTTCTTC.

This clone was counted once. The CDR3 sequence: CASSITGRTYNEQFF. In DNA form, the CDR3 reads TGTGCCAGTAGTATCACGGGGAGAACCTACAATGAGCAGTTCTTC. The chain combines TRBV19 with TRBJ2-1, with D tentatively TRBD2 (5 bases). V shed 3 bases and J shed 2 bases, with 11 bases lying between them. The V gene's germline CDR1 is LNHDA and CDR2 SQIVND (reference sequence). The CDR3 is made up of 15 amino acids.

This clone was counted a few times. V usage is TRBV6-1 and J usage is TRBJ2-2; possible D gene TRBD2, 5 bases. Trimming removed 2 bases at V and 6 bases at J, with 16 bases between. Germline values: CDR1 MNHNS, CDR2 SASEGT. The CDR3 contains 16 residues. CDR3 amino acids: CASSERPQGRAGELFF. CDR3 nucleotides: TGTGCCAGCAGTGAAAGACCACAAGGGCGGGCCGGGGAGCTGTTTTTT.

This clone was seen a few times. In DNA form, the CDR3 reads TGCGCCAGCAGCTTGGCTACGGGGAGGAACTATGGCTACACCTTC. It specifies CASSLATGRNYGYTF. The V call is TRBV5-1, the J call TRBJ1-2; D uncertain. CDR1 and CDR2 from the germline V gene are SGHRS and YFSETQ. The CDR3 consists of 15 residues. Between the trimmed V and J ends, which lost 0 bases and 2 bases, there was a span of 11 bases.

This chain joins TRBV7-9 and TRBJ1-2; D not resolved. The CDR3 totals 13 residues. Germline V gene lookup returns CDR1 SEHNR and CDR2 FQNEAQ (reference sequence). V gave up 1 base and J gave up 2 bases, with 5 bases separating them. The CDR3 reads CASSLVQNYGYTF. In DNA, the CDR3 is TGTGCCAGCAGCTTAGTACAGAACTATGGCTACACCTTC.

The chain employs TRBV7-2 and TRBJ2-1, with D possibly being TRBD2 (7 bases). Germline V lookup: CDR1 SGHTA, CDR2 FQGNSA. The CDR3 contains 17 residues. Trimming took 1 base from V and 6 from J, leaving 19 bases between them. CDR3 in amino acids: CASSLELAGAGGNEQFF. The CDR3 DNA follows: TGTGCCAGCAGCTTAGAGCTCGCGGGGGCAGGCGGCAATGAGCAGTTCTTC.

The chain couples TRBV10-3 to TRBJ2-1, with 8 bases aligning to TRBD1. This CDR3 spans 16 amino acids. Trimming took 2 bases from V and 3 from J; bases not matched to a gene: 6. Looked up from germline, CDR1 is ENHRY and CDR2 is SYGVKD. The CDR3 DNA reads TGTGCCATCAGTGAGCGACAGGGGCGCAACTACAATGAGCAGTTCTTC. Translation: CAISERQGRNYNEQFF.

V usage is TRBV27 and J usage is TRBJ1-2, with 10 bases aligning to TRBD1. The CDR3 length is 17 residues. The V and J ends lost 4 bases and 1 base, in that order; junction bases with no gene match: 9. The germline V gene encodes CDR1 MNHEY and CDR2 SMNVEV (reference sequence). Here the CDR3 reads CASSSGQGGNFNYGYTF. The CDR3 DNA follows: TGTGCCAGCAGTTCTGGACAGGGGGGGAATTTTAACTATGGCTACACCTTC.

The chain couples TRBV6-5 to TRBJ2-3, with 9 bases aligning to TRBD2. Germline assignment: CDR1 MNHEY and CDR2 SVGAGI. J lost 8 bases, V lost 2 bases, and 11 bases had no gene match. The CDR3 is 16 amino acids. CDR3 nucleotide sequence: TGTGCCAGCAGTTACGGAGGAGCGGGAGGTTATGGTACGCAGTATTTT. Its translation: CASSYGGAGGYGTQYF.

The chain couples TRBV5-1 to TRBJ2-1; 11 positions match TRBD2. CDR1 and CDR2 from the germline V gene are SGHRS and YFSETQ. This CDR3 spans 17 amino acids. V was clipped by 8 bases and J by 15 bases; unmatched bases: 25. DNA for the CDR3: TGCGCCAGTAGTAGATCCTTCCAACCGGGACTAGCGGAGGGGAGGTTCTTC. It specifies CASSRSFQPGLAEGRFF. The full variable domain, with the rest looked up from reference TRBV5-1 and TRBJ2-1, is KAGVTQTPRYLIKTRGQQVTLSCSPISGHRSVSWYQQTPGQGLQFLFEYFSETQRNKGNFPGRFSGRQFSNSRSEMNVSTLELGDSALYLCASSRSFQPGLAEGRFFGPGTRLTVL.

There are a few counts of this clone. The rearrangement joins TRBV28 to TRBJ1-2; 10 bases are a match to TRBD1. The J segment lost 2 bases and the V segment lost 6 bases, leaving 9 bases of the junction unmatched. The CDR3 spans 16 residues. Per the germline V gene, CDR1 is MDHEN and CDR2 is SYDVKM. CDR3 in amino acids: CASSGGGTGENYGYTF. The CDR3 coding sequence is TGTGCCAGCAGCGGGGGTGGGACAGGGGAAAACTATGGCTACACCTTC.

The V call is TRBV27, the J call TRBJ1-3, with D uncertain. The CDR3 runs to 15 residues. V lost 7 bases, J lost 6 bases, and 19 bases lay in between. Germline CDR1 MNHEY, CDR2 SMNVEV (reference sequence). The CDR3, as DNA: TGTGCCAGCAATGCCCTAACCTTTTTGCCAAACACCATATATTTT. This sequence encodes CASNALTFLPNTIYF.

The chain employs TRBV29-1 and TRBJ1-4, with 9 bases identical to TRBD1. There are 13 residues in the CDR3. The J segment lost 6 bases and the V segment lost 7 bases, leaving 6 bases of the junction unmatched. Germline V gene lookup returns CDR1 SQVTM and CDR2 ANQGSEA. CDR3 bases: TGCAGCGCCATGGACAGGGGTGATGAAAAACTGTTTTTT. Translated: CSAMDRGDEKLFF.

This chain uses TRBV11-2 with TRBJ2-2; 10 nucleotides agree with TRBD2. The CDR3 contains 14 residues. The J segment lost 10 bases and the V segment lost 5 bases, leaving 7 bases of the junction unmatched. CDR1 SGHAT and CDR2 FQNNGV come from the germline V gene. CDR3 in DNA: TGTGCCAGCAGCAATGTTAGCGGGAGGTTGGAGCTGTTTTTT. This encodes CASSNVSGRLELFF. The full variable domain, with the rest looked up from reference TRBV11-2 and TRBJ2-2, is EAGVAQSPRYKIIEKRQSVAFWCNPISGHATLYWYQQILGQGPKLLIQFQNNGVVDDSQLPKDRFSAERLKGVDSTLKIQPAKLEDSAVYLCASSNVSGRLELFFGEGSRLTVL.

This chain connects TRBV4-1 to TRBJ2-7, with a tentative D call TRBD1 (6 bases). Germline CDR1 MGHRA, CDR2 YSYEKL. V lost 1 base to trimming and J lost 0 bases, with 10 bases between them. The CDR3 is 15 amino acids. The CDR3 DNA follows: TGCGCCAGCAGCCAAGGGCAGGGGAGCTCCTACGAGCAGTACTTC. Its translation: CASSQGQGSSYEQYF.

The chain joins TRBV7-2 to TRBJ1-2, with 8 bases lining up with TRBD1. Trimming at V came to 2 bases and at J to 6 bases, leaving 8 bases not matched to a gene. The CDR3 contains 15 residues. From germline, CDR1 is SGHTA and CDR2 FQGNSA. The CDR3 DNA reads TGTGCCAGCAGCTTAAGTCAGGGGGCGATGGATGGCTACACCTTC. This encodes CASSLSQGAMDGYTF.